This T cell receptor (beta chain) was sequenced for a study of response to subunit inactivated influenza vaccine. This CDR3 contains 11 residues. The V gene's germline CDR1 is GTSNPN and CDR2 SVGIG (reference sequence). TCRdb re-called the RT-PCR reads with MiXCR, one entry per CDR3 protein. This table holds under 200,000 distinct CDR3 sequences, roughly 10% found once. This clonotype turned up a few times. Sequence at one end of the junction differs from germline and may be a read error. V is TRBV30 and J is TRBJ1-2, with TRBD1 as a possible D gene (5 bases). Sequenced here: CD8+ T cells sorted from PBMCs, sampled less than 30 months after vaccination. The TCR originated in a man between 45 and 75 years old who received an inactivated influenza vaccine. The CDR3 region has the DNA TGTGCCTGGAGTGCTGCAGGGCCCTGGGCCTTC. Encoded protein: CAWSAAGPWAF.